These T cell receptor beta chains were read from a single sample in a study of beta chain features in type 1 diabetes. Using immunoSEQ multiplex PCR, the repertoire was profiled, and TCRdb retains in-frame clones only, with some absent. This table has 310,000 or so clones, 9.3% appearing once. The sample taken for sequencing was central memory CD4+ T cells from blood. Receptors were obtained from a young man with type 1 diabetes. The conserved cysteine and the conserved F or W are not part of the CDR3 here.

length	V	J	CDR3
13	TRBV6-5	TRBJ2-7	ASSPQLTGIHEQY
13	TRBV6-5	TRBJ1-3	ASSSDRGPRNTIY
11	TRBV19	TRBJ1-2	ASMRTGNYGYT
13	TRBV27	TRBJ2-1	ASSEGLGGYNEQF
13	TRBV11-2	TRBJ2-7	ASRPSGGAPYEQY
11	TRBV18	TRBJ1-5	ASSPDRDQPQH
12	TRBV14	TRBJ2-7	ASSWGQGAMEQY
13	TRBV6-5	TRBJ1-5	ASSYSFRGDQPQH
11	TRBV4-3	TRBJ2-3	ASSQEGGDTQY
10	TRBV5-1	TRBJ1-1	ASSLAGHEAF